The 25 T cell receptor beta chains given below trace back to one sample, sequenced in a study of blood T cell repertoires in COVID-19. Sequenced by immunoSEQ multiplex PCR; TCRdb stores in-frame clones only, minus some. The sample lists around 46,000 clones, approximately 85% occurring once. Sequencing input: peripheral blood. The source of these receptors is a woman aged 80 or over with COVID-19, enrolled during active disease.

The gene calls are TRBV5-1 and TRBJ2-7; TRBD2 matches 16 bases. Unmatched junction bases numbered 3, after V lost 4 bases and J lost 5 bases. Germline lookup yields CDR1 SGHRS and CDR2 YFSETQ. The CDR3 spans 15 residues. The CDR3 protein is CASSGTSGRADEQYF. CDR3 nucleotides: TGCGCCAGCAGCGGGACTAGCGGGAGGGCCGACGAGCAGTACTTC. The variable domain in full, completed from reference TRBV5-1 and TRBJ2-7, reads KAGVTQTPRYLIKTRGQQVTLSCSPISGHRSVSWYQQTPGQGLQFLFEYFSETQRNKGNFPGRFSGRQFSNSRSEMNVSTLELGDSALYLCASSGTSGRADEQYFGPGTRLTVT.

This rearrangement joins TRBV6-6 to TRBJ2-3; D gene unclear. The germline gives CDR1 MNHNY, CDR2 SVGAGI (reference sequence). With 7 bases removed from V and 3 bases from J, the gap between germline ends came to 5 bases. The CDR3 is made up of 11 amino acids. The CDR3 sequence: CASTQTDTQYF. CDR3 bases: TGTGCCAGCACCCAAACAGATACGCAGTATTTT.

The rearrangement uses TRBV5-1 and TRBJ1-3; D is perhaps TRBD1 (6 bases). V lost 4 bases and J 0 bases, leaving 8 bases between the germline ends. Germline CDR1 SGHRS, CDR2 YFSETQ. The CDR3 runs 14 residues. CDR3 region: CASSRQDSGNTIYF. The DNA of the CDR3 is TGCGCCAGCAGCCGACAGGACTCTGGAAACACCATATATTTT.

This chain links TRBV28 with TRBJ2-5, with D tentatively TRBD2 (5 bases). CDR1 is MDHEN and CDR2 is SYDVKM in the germline V gene. The CDR3 sequence is 13 residues long. The ends were cut back, 9 bases at V and 5 bases at J, with 16 bases in the middle. CDR3 DNA sequence: TGTGCCAGTAATTTACTAGGTATGGAGACCCAGTACTTC. Protein sequence: CASNLLGMETQYF.

This sequence joins TRBV19 and TRBJ1-1, with D possibly TRBD1 on 6 matching bases. V lost 2 bases, J lost 5 bases, and 12 bases lay in between. The CDR3 consists of 14 residues. The germline V gene encodes CDR1 LNHDA and CDR2 SQIVND (reference sequence). The CDR3 DNA reads as TGTGCCAGTAGTATAAACAGGGACGGGACTGAAGCTTTCTTT. Translating gives CASSINRDGTEAFF.

This clone was recorded a few times. This rearrangement joins TRBV7-2 to TRBJ1-6; D is unresolved. Germline-derived CDR1 and CDR2 are SGHTA and FQGNSA. Trimming left V 3 bases short and J 8 bases short, with 14 bases between. The CDR3 sequence is 15 residues long. CDR3 coding DNA: TGTGCCAGCAGCTTTCAACGCCACGGGGATTCACCCCTCCACTTT. This gives the protein CASSFQRHGDSPLHF.

This clone has just one count. This chain uses TRBV7-8 with TRBJ1-2, with 7 bases that match TRBD1. The CDR3 spans 14 residues. Germline loops: CDR1 SGHVS, CDR2 FQNEAQ. J was trimmed by 5 bases and V by 5 bases; bases with no gene match: 8. The CDR3, as DNA: TGTGCCAGCAGCCCCGGGACAGCGTTATATGGCTACACCTTC. Translation gives CASSPGTALYGYTF.

J is TRBJ1-2 and V is TRBV9, with D perhaps TRBD1 (6 bases). The germline CDR1 and CDR2 sequences are SGDLS and YYNGEE. V lost 0 bases and J lost 6, with 12 bases in between. This CDR3 comprises 14 residues. CDR3 DNA: TGTGCCAGCAGCGTAGCTCAGGGGCCCAATGGCTACACCTTC. This codes for CASSVAQGPNGYTF.

There are a few counts of this clone. The V gene is TRBV19, the J gene TRBJ2-1; D possibly corresponds to TRBD2 (6 bases). The V gene lost 3 bases and the J gene lost 9 bases, with 24 bases spanning the gap. The CDR3 is 17 residues long. Germline V CDR1 and CDR2: LNHDA, SQIVND (reference sequence). CDR3 protein: CASSMEGRLEYGSEQFF. CDR3 DNA: TGTGCCAGTAGTATGGAGGGGAGGCTAGAGTACGGCAGTGAGCAGTTCTTC. Complete variable domain (other parts from reference TRBV19 and TRBJ2-1): DGGITQSPKYLFRKEGQNVTLSCEQNLNHDAMYWYRQDPGQGLRLIYYSQIVNDFQKGDIAEGYSVSREKKESFPLTVTSAQKNPTAFYLCASSMEGRLEYGSEQFFGPGTRLTVL.

This chain connects TRBV6-1 to TRBJ2-7, with D tentatively TRBD1 (6 bases). Looked up from germline, CDR1 is MNHNS and CDR2 is SASEGT. This CDR3 spans 12 amino acids. Trimming removed 2 bases from V and 5 bases from J, with 7 bases in between. CDR3 loop: CASSEQGNEQYF. Written as DNA, the CDR3 is TGTGCCAGCAGTGAACAGGGGAACGAGCAGTACTTC.

The chain uses TRBV7-2 and TRBJ2-5; tentative D call: TRBD2 (5 bases). Germline CDR1 is SGHTA and CDR2 is FQGNSA. V was shortened by 1 base and J by 2 bases, with 11 bases between the two germline ends. The CDR3 has 15 amino acids. The CDR3 bases are TGTGCCAGCAGCTTAGAAGGGAGAGCACAAGAGACCCAGTACTTC. This gives the protein CASSLEGRAQETQYF.

The chain links TRBV10-1 to TRBJ2-1; 13 positions agree with TRBD2. The V and J ends lost 8 bases and 1 base, in that order; junction bases with no gene match: 11. CDR3 length: 18 residues. Germline CDR1 WNHNN, CDR2 SYGVQD (reference sequence). The CDR3 region has the DNA TGCGCCAGCGACTCGCGGACTAGCGGGGGAGTGTCCTACAATGAGCAGTTCTTC. This sequence encodes CASDSRTSGGVSYNEQFF.

The V and J genes are TRBV28 and TRBJ2-1, with D tentatively TRBD2 (5 bases). V was clipped by 5 bases and J by 10 bases, with 15 bases between them. From germline, CDR1 is MDHEN and CDR2 SYDVKM. The CDR3 spans 13 residues. DNA of the CDR3: TGTGCCAGCAGTGGCCGGAGGATTCGAGAGCAGTTCTTC. As protein: CASSGRRIREQFF.

The chain carries TRBV5-1 and TRBJ2-2; 8 bases fit TRBD1. The V gene's germline CDR1 is SGHRS and CDR2 YFSETQ. This CDR3 is built from 14 residues. J was trimmed by 10 bases and V by 2 bases; bases with no gene match: 7. DNA for the CDR3: TGCGCCAGCAGCTTAAGGGAGACAGGGGTGGAGCTGTTTTTT. Protein: CASSLRETGVELFF.

The CDR3 DNA follows: TGTGCCAGCAGCGTAGGGGGACAGGGGCGCGGTCCCTACACCTTC. Translation gives CASSVGGQGRGPYTF. The J gene is TRBJ1-2, the V gene TRBV9; 10 bases map to TRBD1. The CDR3 loop spans 15 amino acids. V lost 0 bases and J lost 10; bases outside the gene matches: 9. Per the germline V gene, CDR1 is SGDLS and CDR2 is YYNGEE.

This sequence joins TRBV29-1 and TRBJ1-1; D might be TRBD1 (6 bases). The CDR3 has 13 residues. The germline CDR1 and CDR2 sequences are SQVTM and ANQGSEA. V gave up 6 bases and J gave up 1 base, with 12 bases separating them. CDR3 in amino acids: CSVRTGRNTEAFF. In DNA, the CDR3 is TGCAGCGTACGAACAGGGAGGAACACTGAAGCTTTCTTT. The complete variable domain, with remaining parts taken from reference TRBV29-1 and TRBJ1-1, reads SAVISQKPSRDICQRGTSLTIQCQVDSQVTMMFWYRQQPGQSLTLIATANQGSEATYESGFVIDKFPISRPNLTFSTLTVSNMSPEDSSIYLCSVRTGRNTEAFFGQGTRLTVV.

Notes on this clone: This sample also contains other DNA sequences that code for the same CDR3. The rearrangement links TRBV6-6 to TRBJ2-6; 8 positions agree with TRBD1. The CDR3 is made up of 19 amino acids. The J segment lost 0 bases and the V segment lost 6 bases, leaving 13 bases of the junction unmatched. The V gene's germline CDR1 is MNHNY and CDR2 SVGAGI (reference sequence). Here the CDR3 DNA reads TGTGCCAGCAGCTCCAGGGGGCAAGGGCCCTACTCTGGGGCCAACGTCCTGACTTTC. Its protein is CASSSRGQGPYSGANVLTF.

This chain connects TRBV5-1 to TRBJ2-3; D is possibly TRBD2 (6 bases). Germline assignment: CDR1 SGHRS and CDR2 YFSETQ. The CDR3 is made up of 16 amino acids. Trimming shortened V by 0 bases and J by 2 bases, and 13 bases separated the two germline ends. CDR3 region: CASSLGGSGLTDTQYF. CDR3 nucleotide sequence: TGCGCCAGCAGCTTGGGGGGTAGCGGACTCACAGATACGCAGTATTTT.

In its sample, this clone was seen a few times. The CDR3 nucleotides are TGCGCCAGCAGCCAAGATCTTGGAGGCTCTGGGGCCAACGTCCTGACTTTC. It specifies CASSQDLGGSGANVLTF. The genes are TRBV4-3 and TRBJ2-6, with D possibly being TRBD2 (5 bases). The CDR3 extends over 17 amino acids. From germline, CDR1 is LGHNA and CDR2 YSLEER. Between the trimmed V and J ends, which lost 0 bases and 0 bases, there was a span of 9 bases.

The chain couples TRBV11-3 to TRBJ2-5; TRBD1 aligns across 7 bases. The V segment lost 4 bases and the J segment 2 bases; nucleotides outside the gene matches: 4. Germline loops: CDR1 SGHNT, CDR2 YENEEA. The length of the CDR3 is 14 residues. In DNA form, the CDR3 reads TGTGCCAGCAGCTCCCCGGGACAGCAAGAGACCCAGTACTTC. Encoded protein: CASSSPGQQETQYF.

J is TRBJ2-7 and V is TRBV7-2; the D is unclear. This CDR3 region has 12 residues. V was clipped by 5 bases and J by 3 bases, with 8 bases between them. Germline V CDR1 and CDR2: SGHTA, FQGNSA. CDR3 bases: TGTGCCAGCAGCGCGAACTACTACGAGCAGTACTTC. Translating gives CASSANYYEQYF.

This clone was seen more than once but under ten times. In the same sample, other DNA sequences code for this CDR3. The V and J genes are TRBV6-2 or TRBV6-3 and TRBJ2-2; TRBD2 matches at 12 bases. V shed 2 bases and J 8 bases; nucleotides not matched to a gene: 6. The CDR3 is made up of 16 amino acids. CDR1 is MNHEY, CDR2 SVGEGT, per germline. The CDR3 DNA follows: TGTGCCAGCAGTTACCTCCCGCTAGCGGGAGGGGGGGAGCTGTTTTTT. It encodes CASSYLPLAGGGELFF.

This clone was observed once. The J gene is TRBJ1-1, the V gene TRBV7-9; 8 bases are shared with TRBD1. V was pared by 4 bases and J by 4 bases, with 8 bases of the junction left unmatched. The germline V gene has CDR1 SEHNR and CDR2 FQNEAQ (reference sequence). This CDR3 contains 15 residues. The CDR3 coding sequence is TGTGCCAGCAGCTCGATGACAGGGGCTTTCACTGAAGCTTTCTTT. Amino acids: CASSSMTGAFTEAFF. Complete variable domain (other parts from reference TRBV7-9 and TRBJ1-1): DTGVSQNPRHKITKRGQNVTFRCDPISEHNRLYWYRQTLGQGPEFLTYFQNEAQLEKSRLLSDRFSAERPKGSFSTLEIQRTEQGDSAMYLCASSSMTGAFTEAFFGQGTRLTVV.

V gene TRBV27 combines with J gene TRBJ1-2; TRBD1 agrees at 7 bases. V trimming: 3 bases; J trimming: 0 bases; junction bases outside the gene matches: 19. The CDR3 loop spans 20 amino acids. Germline loops: CDR1 MNHEY, CDR2 SMNVEV (reference sequence). The CDR3: CASSLSGQRQGNLANYGYTF. The CDR3 DNA sequence: TGTGCCAGCAGTTTGAGCGGGCAAAGACAGGGCAACTTAGCTAACTATGGCTACACCTTC.

V usage is TRBV10-3 and J usage is TRBJ2-1; the match to TRBD2 covers 11 bases. Per the germline V gene, CDR1 is ENHRY and CDR2 is SYGVKD. The length of the CDR3 is 18 residues. V gave up 10 bases and J gave up 0 bases; unmatched junction bases: 14. This chain's CDR3 is CATGGGLAGPSSYNEQFF. Written as DNA, the CDR3 is TGTGCCACCGGGGGCGGACTAGCGGGTCCCAGCTCCTACAATGAGCAGTTCTTC.